This T cell receptor beta chain derives from a study of identical twins (dated by TCRdb to the mid-2010s). For the study in its entirety: To test whether fetal clonotypes persist, the study used deep sequencing on TCR alpha and beta repertoires from monozygotic twins, unrelated adults of various ages, and cord blood. To rule out contamination, replicate twin experiments were performed at different times with different library preparation protocols. Here is what the overall study found, with its caveats: In beta out-of-frame sequences, excess twin sharing was weaker, because having fewer shared sequences lowered the signal-to-noise ratio. Conclusions relied on cross-sectional statistical analysis, since the same donors could not be followed over many years. Compared with coincidental sharing between unrelated individuals, an excess of low generation-probability sequences was observed among out-of-frame TCR alpha sequences shared between twins. Abundant cord blood beta clonotypes carried fewer insertions; young adult naive repertoires showed a weaker similar trend, while memory repertoires showed none. Zero-insertion analyses could be partly confounded by invariant T cells such as MAIT and iNKT, though diverse VJ usage argued against such confounding for most clonotypes. Out-of-frame TCR alpha sharing in monozygotic twins was systematically underestimated by recombination models, whereas sharing between unrelated individuals was in agreement with the recombination models.

Every donor in the study was a healthy Caucasian. Three pairs of female monozygotic twins, all aged roughly 18 to 29 years, made up the twin cohort. The RNA used for TCR libraries was isolated from peripheral blood mononuclear cells. Concerning this clonotype: Its antigen is not yet known. No base quality values were provided; no much bigger clone lies one nucleotide off.

Libraries were made using 5' RACE. The data were produced on an Illumina HiSeq 2000. A universal primer binding site was added through template switching, and the final cDNA carried a unique molecular identifier so that TCR cDNA molecules could be counted accurately. Specific primers in the conserved constant-segment region were used to synthesize first-strand cDNA for TCR alpha and beta chains. To control for contamination, each cDNA library was double barcoded with a SMART-Mk sample barcode plus Illumina barcodes. TruSeq adapter sequences along with Illumina sample barcodes were introduced in two successive PCR steps. The TCR alpha and beta cDNA libraries were sequenced on the Illumina HiSeq platform using custom primers. From the authors' description of their analysis: Raw reads were processed with MiGEC to extract unique molecular identifiers, and MiXCR was used to determine CDR3 positions. Recombination models were inferred per individual with the repgenHMM and IGoR tools using an EM algorithm. Shared clonotype analysis was performed with the tcR package in R, normalizing sharing by the product of cloneset sizes. Out-of-frame nonproductive sequences were analyzed to study raw recombination free of thymic and clonal selection effects. Through fastp at Q25 and MiXCR, TCRdb rebuilt clones from the public reads, retaining in-frame beta chains. One record per CDR3 amino acid sequence lists the most common genes and DNA. TCRdb, not the authors, supplied the V and J calls. This sample is represented by more than 600,000 distinct CDR3 sequences; around a sixth of them were singletons. The top ten clonotypes cover approximately 14% of the sample.

From the cysteine up to the phenylalanine, the CDR3 has a length of 16 residues. Here the CDR3 DNA is all that survives: 48 bases in frame from base 1. V sheds 3 bases and J sheds 5 bases, leaving 18 bases between their ends. As encoded in the germline V gene (reference sequence), CDR1 is LNHNV while CDR2 is YYDKDF. The sample was also reused in another study, on T cells expressing NK-cell markers. Drawing on the second study: Eight or nine donors provided sorted CD3+CD56+NKG2C+, CD3+CD56+NKG2C- and CD3+CD56-NKG2C+ T-cell subsets, whose TCR beta-chain repertoires were profiled. Among the eight sequenced donors, seven were HCMV-seropositive and one was HCMV-seronegative. In several experiments an anti-gammadeltaTCR antibody was added to restrict sorting to alphabetaTCR-expressing T cells. For six donors, the dominant CD3+CD56+NKG2C+ clonotypes were among the top 10 CD8+ clonotypes and accounted for about 1.0-7.5% of CD8+ T cells. Those dominant clonotypes were again the most abundant among CD3+CD56-NKG2C+ cells in a few donors, at about 28.3-60.1%. It remained unclear whether the expanded NKG2C-expressing T cell clones were specific for HCMV antigens. Randomly selected healthy volunteers, three men and five women, were used as the eight sequenced donors. HCMV-specific IgG was detected in serum with a commercial ELISA kit to determine HCMV serostatus. For several donors, bulk peripheral blood T-cell repertoires were additionally sequenced from unsorted PBMC. MIGEC was used to demultiplex reads and group the reads by UMI, and MiTCR was used to assemble and quantify clonotypes. To remove erroneous sequences, TCR cDNA sequences were retained only when supported by two or more reads. Downstream repertoire analysis used the tcR package, and clonotypes were matched across fractions by CDR3 nucleotide sequence plus V segment. Antigen specificity was annotated against VDJdb with VDJmatch, allowing one amino acid substitution in CDR3.

Sequencing was done on a sample of PBMCs. Recombination joined TRBV15 with TRBJ2-3, with an unclear D gene assignment. The TCR sequence derives from a woman aged 18-29 years in good health. The CDR3 reads as follows: CATSRGSSTLKDTQYF. The nucleotides are TGTGCCACCAGCAGGGGATCCTCGACCCTAAAAGATACGCAGTATTTT.